Ten or more counts support the clone carrying this TCR beta chain. These data are taken from a study of metastatic and nonmetastatic thyroid tumors. TCRdb ran MiXCR on the PCR reads. Of tens of thousands of clones detected, around 12% appear once; the ten largest clones hold 7% to 9%. Prior to thyroid surgery, none of the patients had received any treatment. This receptor was identified in a female donor with papillary thyroid cancer or a benign thyroid nodule (not recorded which). Some clones in this sample may be carry-over from other donors' samples. Material for sequencing was tumor tissue.

The CDR3 sequence is CASSLMSGAYNEQFF. CDR3 DNA sequence: TGTGCCAGCAGCTTAATGAGCGGGGCTTACAATGAGCAGTTCTTC. The V and J genes are TRBV11-1 and TRBJ2-1; 7 positions match TRBD2. The V segment lost 2 bases and the J segment 4 bases; nucleotides outside the gene matches: 5. The CDR3 covers 15 residues. Germline loops: CDR1 SGHAT, CDR2 FQDESV (reference sequence).